The sequence of this TCR beta chain was determined in a study of T cell changes during pregnancy in multiple sclerosis. Measured with immunoSEQ multiplex PCR; TCRdb has only the in-frame clones, and not every one. In the table there are about 29,000 clones, about 91% of which are singletons. The length of the CDR3 is 14 residues. The V gene end was trimmed by 5 bases and the J gene end by 4 bases; junction bases not matched to a gene: 4. The germline CDR1 and CDR2 sequences are SGHNT and YENEEA. V gene TRBV11-3 combines with J gene TRBJ2-2; 7 bases fit TRBD1. The sample was CD8+ T cells from peripheral blood mononuclear cells, taken after pregnancy. This TCR derives from a female donor with multiple sclerosis, enrolled in a pregnancy study. The CDR3 DNA reads TGTGCCAGCAGCATCAACAGGGGCACCGGGGAGCTGTTTTTT. This codes for CASSINRGTGELFF.